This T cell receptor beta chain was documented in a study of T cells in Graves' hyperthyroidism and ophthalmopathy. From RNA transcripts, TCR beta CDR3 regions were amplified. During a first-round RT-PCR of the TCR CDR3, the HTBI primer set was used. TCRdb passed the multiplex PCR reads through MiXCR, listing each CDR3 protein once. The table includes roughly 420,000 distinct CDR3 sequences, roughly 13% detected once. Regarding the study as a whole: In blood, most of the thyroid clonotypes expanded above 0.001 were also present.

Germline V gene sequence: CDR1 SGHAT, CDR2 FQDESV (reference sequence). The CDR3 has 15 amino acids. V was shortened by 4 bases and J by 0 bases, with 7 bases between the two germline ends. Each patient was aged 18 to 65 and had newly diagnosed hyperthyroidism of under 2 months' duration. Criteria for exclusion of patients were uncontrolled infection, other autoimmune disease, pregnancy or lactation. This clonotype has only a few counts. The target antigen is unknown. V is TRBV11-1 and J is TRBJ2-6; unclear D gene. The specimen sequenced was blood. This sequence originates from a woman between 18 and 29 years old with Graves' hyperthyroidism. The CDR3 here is CASSSRTSGANVLTF. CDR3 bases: TGTGCCAGCAGCTCTCGAACCTCTGGGGCCAACGTCCTGACTTTC.